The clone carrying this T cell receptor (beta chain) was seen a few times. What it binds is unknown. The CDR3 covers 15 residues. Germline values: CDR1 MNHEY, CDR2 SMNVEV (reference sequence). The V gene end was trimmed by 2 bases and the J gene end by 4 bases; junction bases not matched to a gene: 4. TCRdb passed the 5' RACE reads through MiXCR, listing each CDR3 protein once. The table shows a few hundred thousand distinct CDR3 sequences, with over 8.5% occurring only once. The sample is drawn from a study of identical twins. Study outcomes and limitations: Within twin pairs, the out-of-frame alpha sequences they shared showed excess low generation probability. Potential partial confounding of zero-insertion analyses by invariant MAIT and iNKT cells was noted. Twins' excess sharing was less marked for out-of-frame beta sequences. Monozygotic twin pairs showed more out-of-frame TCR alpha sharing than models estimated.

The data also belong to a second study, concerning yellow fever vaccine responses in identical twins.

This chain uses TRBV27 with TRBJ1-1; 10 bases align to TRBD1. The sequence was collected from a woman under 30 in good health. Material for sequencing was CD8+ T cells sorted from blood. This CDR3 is CASSLGTGEGTEAFF. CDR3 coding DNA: TGTGCCAGCAGTTTAGGGACAGGGGAGGGCACTGAAGCTTTCTTT.